A single sample gave rise to the 5 T cell receptor beta chains below, sequenced in a study of CD8+CD57+ T cells in acquired aplastic anemia. Genomic DNA, serving as template, underwent TCR beta VDJ and CDR3 profiling. TCRdb itself ran the reads through MiXCR, one entry per CDR3 protein. This repertoire shows 200,000 or so distinct CDR3 sequences, 65% found once; its top ten account for around 60%. All sequencing subjects had displayed CD8+CD57+ cell expansion on flow cytometry. The sample consisted of sorted CD4+, CD8+, or CD8+CD57+ T cells (not recorded which) from PBMCs. The receptors come from a human donor with aplastic anemia.

CDR3 sequence reads: CASSQGWMNTEAFF. In DNA form, the CDR3 reads TGCGCCAGCAGCCAAGGGTGGATGAACACTGAAGCTTTCTTT. The chain has TRBV4-3 and TRBJ1-1; D gene unclear. Between the trimmed V and J ends, which lost 1 base and 0 bases, there was a span of 6 bases. Germline CDR1 and CDR2: LGHNA and YSLEER. The CDR3 extends over 14 amino acids.

J is TRBJ2-6 and V is TRBV7-8; 8 bases match TRBD2. The CDR3 extends over 17 amino acids. Germline trimming cut 5 bases from V and 0 bases from J; bases unmatched to any gene: 6. Germline assignment: CDR1 SGHVS and CDR2 FQNEAQ. The CDR3 DNA sequence: TGTGCCAGCAGCCCCGAGGGGACTAGCTCTGGGGCCAACGTCCTGACTTTC. This encodes CASSPEGTSSGANVLTF. Full variable domain (rest looked up from reference TRBV7-8 and TRBJ2-6): GAGVSQSPRYKVAKRGQDVALRCDPISGHVSLFWYQQALGQGPEFLTYFQNEAQLDKSGLPSDRFFAERPEGSVSTLKIQRTQQEDSAVYLCASSPEGTSSGANVLTFGAGSRLTVL.

This clonotype was picked up one time. The CDR3 DNA sequence: TGTGCCAGCAGTGAATTGGGACTAAGGGTTTACGAGCAGTACTTC. It is translated as CASSELGLRVYEQYF. The genes are TRBV6-1 and TRBJ2-7; 7 nucleotides align to TRBD2. This CDR3 spans 15 amino acids. Germline CDR1 is MNHNS and CDR2 is SASEGT. V shed 2 bases, J shed 4 bases, and the junction held 8 bases outside the gene matches.

As regards this clonotype: Because the CDR3 is missing its conserved closing phenylalanine or tryptophan, this is likely a read error. The DNA is left out, because the CDR3 cannot be placed on it with certainty; the CDR3 is given as TCRdb lists it. The V gene is TRBV2, the J gene TRBJ2-5; the table's D call of TRBD1 was not tested on the DNA. Including both end residues, the CDR3 is 14 amino acids long. Germline CDR1 SNHLY, CDR2 FYNNEI. CDR3 residues: CASSEDRAPLLAYS.

The chain recombines TRBV9 with TRBJ1-1, with D perhaps matching TRBD1 (6 bases). The CDR3 is made up of 13 amino acids. Trimming pared 4 bases from V and 5 bases from J, leaving 12 bases between. CDR1 SGDLS and CDR2 YYNGEE come from the germline V gene. The CDR3 here is CASSSGQTTEAFF. The CDR3 DNA follows: TGTGCCAGCAGCTCAGGACAGACGACTGAAGCTTTCTTT.